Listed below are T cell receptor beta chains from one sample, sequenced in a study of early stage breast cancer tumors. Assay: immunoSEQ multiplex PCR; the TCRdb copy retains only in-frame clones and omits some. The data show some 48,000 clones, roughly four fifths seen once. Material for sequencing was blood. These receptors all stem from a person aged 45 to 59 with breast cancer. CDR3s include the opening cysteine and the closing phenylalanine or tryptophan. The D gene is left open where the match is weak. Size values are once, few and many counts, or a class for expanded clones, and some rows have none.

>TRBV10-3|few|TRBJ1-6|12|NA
TGTGCCATCAGGGACCCGGTCTCACCCCTCCACTTT
CAIRDPVSPLHF
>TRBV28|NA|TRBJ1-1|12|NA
TGTGCCAGCAGCCTGAGGAACACTGAAGCTTTCTTT
CASSLRNTEAFF
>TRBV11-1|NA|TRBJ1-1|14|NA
TGTGCCAGCAGCTCCCACGGGGCGCACACTGAAGCTTTCTTT
CASSSHGAHTEAFF
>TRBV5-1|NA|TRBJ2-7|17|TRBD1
TGCGCCAGCAGCTTGGCACCCGGCTCTCAGGGGGACTACGAGCAGTACTTC
CASSLAPGSQGDYEQYF
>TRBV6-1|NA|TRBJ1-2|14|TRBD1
TGTGCCAGCAGTGAACCATCGACAGGGATTGGCTACACCTTC
CASSEPSTGIGYTF
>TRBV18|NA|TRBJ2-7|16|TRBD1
TGTGCCAGCTCACCACTGGCGGGACAGGGGGCAGGGGAGCAGTACTTC
CASSPLAGQGAGEQYF
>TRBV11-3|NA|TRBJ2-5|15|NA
TGTGCCAGCAGCTTAGGTGGGACAAATTCGGAGACCCAGTACTTC
CASSLGGTNSETQYF
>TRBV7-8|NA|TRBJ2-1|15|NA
TGTGCCAGCCGAGAACGGGCACAAACCTACAATGAGCAGTTCTTC
CASRERAQTYNEQFF
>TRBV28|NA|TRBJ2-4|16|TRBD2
TGTGCCAGCGCCTCGGGAGGGGCCCTAGCCAAAAACATTCAGTACTTC
CASASGGALAKNIQYF
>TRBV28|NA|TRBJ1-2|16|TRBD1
TGTGCCAGCAGCCGAGACCCGGGGACAGCTAACTATGGCTACACCTTC
CASSRDPGTANYGYTF
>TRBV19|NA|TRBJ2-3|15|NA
TGTGCCAGTAGTATAGGTGGCTCTACCACAGATACGCAGTATTTT
CASSIGGSTTDTQYF
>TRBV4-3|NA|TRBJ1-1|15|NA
TGCGCCAGCAGCCAAGATTCAGGGTTGAACACTGAAGCTTTCTTT
CASSQDSGLNTEAFF
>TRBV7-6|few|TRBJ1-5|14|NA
TGTGCCAGCAGCCCGGCACACGGCAATCAGCCCCAGCATTTT
CASSPAHGNQPQHF
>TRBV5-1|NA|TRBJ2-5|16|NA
TGCGCCAGCAGCTTTTTAGGGAGAACAGGGCAAGAGACCCAGTACTTC
CASSFLGRTGQETQYF
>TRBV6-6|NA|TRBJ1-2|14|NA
TGTGCCAGCAGTTATTCCCAGGAGTCCTATGGCTACACCTTC
CASSYSQESYGYTF
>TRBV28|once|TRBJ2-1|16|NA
TGTGCCAGCACCCCAGCATCTGGGACCCACCTGAATGAGCAGTTCTTC
CASTPASGTHLNEQFF
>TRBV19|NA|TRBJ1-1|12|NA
TGTGCCACCAGACGGGGGAACACTGAAGCTTTCTTT
CATRRGNTEAFF
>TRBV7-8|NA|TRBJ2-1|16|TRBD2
TGTGCCAGCAGCTTATACGCTAGCGGGAACTACAATGAGCAGTTCTTC
CASSLYASGNYNEQFF
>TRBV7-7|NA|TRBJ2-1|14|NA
TGTGCTAGCAGCCCAGACAGGACCGTCAATGAGCAGTTCTTC
CASSPDRTVNEQFF
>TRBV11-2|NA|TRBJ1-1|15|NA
TGTGCCAGCAGATTTTGGGGACGGAGAAACACTGAAGCTTTCTTT
CASRFWGRRNTEAFF
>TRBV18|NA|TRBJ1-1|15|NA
TGTGCCAGCTCACCGAAGATGGGACAGAACACTGAAGCTTTCTTT
CASSPKMGQNTEAFF
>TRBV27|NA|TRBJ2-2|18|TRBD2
TGTGCCAGCAGTTCCCAAATGATAGCGGGGGCGAACACCGGGGAGCTGTTTTTT
CASSSQMIAGANTGELFF
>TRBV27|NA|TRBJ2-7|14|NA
TGTGCCAGCAGTTTATTGACAGAGGCTACGGAGCAGTACTTC
CASSLLTEATEQYF
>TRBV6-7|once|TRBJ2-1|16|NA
TGTGCCAGCAGAACCCCGGGACGCACATGGTGCAATGAGCAGTTCTTC
CASRTPGRTWCNEQFF